Listed here is a single TCR beta chain. Genomic DNA from each subset was divided evenly over several immunoSEQ plates. In the authors' workflow: Junction-only sequences without quality scores were provided by ImmunoSEQ, so filtering was different. Measured with immunoSEQ multiplex PCR; TCRdb has only the in-frame clones, and not every one. V, J and clone size are those of that table, while D and trimming were read from the DNA. The table lists hundreds of thousands of clones, 96% of them singletons. In the naive CD8 group, cells lacked CD45RO and were positively selected for CCR7, so terminally differentiated effector memory CD45RA+ cells were left out. This sample stems from a study of shared clonotypes between healthy human individuals. Germline CDR1 reads MGHRA; CDR2 reads YSYEKL. V gave up 6 bases and J gave up 4 bases; unmatched junction bases: 4. This CDR3 is built from 13 residues.

The chain is built from TRBV4-1 and TRBJ2-3; 7 nucleotides line up with TRBD1. The clonotype was recovered from a woman younger than 45 in good health. Material: naive CD8+ T cells sorted from blood. CDR3 sequence reads: CASRHTGADTQYF. CDR3 coding DNA: TGCGCCAGCAGACATACAGGGGCAGATACGCAGTATTTT.